This TCR beta chain originates from a study of radiotherapy plus CTLA-4 blockade in lung cancer. This table comes from immunoSEQ multiplex PCR, and its TCRdb copy is limited to in-frame clones, with some not included. The sample lists fewer than 100,000 clones, around 78% occurring once. Here the sequenced sample was peripheral blood, taken from a patient treated with radiotherapy plus ipilimumab. This clonotype originated in a human donor with non-small cell lung cancer whose response to radiotherapy plus ipilimumab could not be evaluated. Some clones in this sample may be carry-over from other donors' samples.

The CDR3 reads CASRHRADSYNEQFF. The CDR3 region has the DNA TGTGCCAGCAGGCACAGGGCAGACTCCTACAATGAGCAGTTCTTC. V gene TRBV6-1 combines with J gene TRBJ2-1; D perhaps matches TRBD1 (6 bases). This CDR3 has 15 residues. V was trimmed by 6 bases and J by 0 bases, leaving 12 bases between them. In germline, CDR1 is MNHNS, CDR2 SASEGT.